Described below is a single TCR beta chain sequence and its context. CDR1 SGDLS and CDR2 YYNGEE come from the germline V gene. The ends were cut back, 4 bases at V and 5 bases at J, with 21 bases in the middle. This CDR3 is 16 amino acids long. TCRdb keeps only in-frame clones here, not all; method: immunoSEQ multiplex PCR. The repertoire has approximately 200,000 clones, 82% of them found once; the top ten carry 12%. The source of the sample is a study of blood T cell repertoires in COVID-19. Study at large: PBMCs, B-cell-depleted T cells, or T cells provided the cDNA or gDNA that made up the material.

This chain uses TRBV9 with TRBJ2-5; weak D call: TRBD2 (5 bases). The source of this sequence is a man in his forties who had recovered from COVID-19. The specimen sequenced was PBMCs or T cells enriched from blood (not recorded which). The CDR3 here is CASSPFMRASSETQYF. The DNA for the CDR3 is TGTGCCAGCAGCCCCTTCATGCGGGCGTCCAGCGAGACCCAGTACTTC.